One T cell receptor beta chain is described in this entry. In the original analysis: Reference gene primer amplification yielded estimated nucleated cell counts. Assay used: immunoSEQ multiplex PCR; TCRdb lists only in-frame clones, some missing. D and trimming were read from the DNA, whereas the V and J calls and clone size are those reported in that table. The data contain about 210,000 clones, 82% of them singletons. This entry comes from a study of blood T cell repertoires in COVID-19. Study details: From the United States, Italy and Spain came samples of acute and convalescent COVID-19. In each case, the material was cDNA or gDNA derived from T cells, B-cell-depleted T cells, or PBMCs.

The germline CDR1 and CDR2 sequences are MNHEY and SMNVEV (reference sequence). Trimming pared 6 bases from V and 6 bases from J, leaving 12 bases between. This CDR3 has 14 amino acids. The sequencing sample was made of peripheral blood. The clonotype originates from a woman aged 40 to 49 with acute or convalescent COVID-19. The J gene is TRBJ1-6, the V gene TRBV27, with D possibly TRBD1 on 5 matching bases. CDR3 bases: TGTGCCAGCAGACGCGGGACGGTTAATTCACCCCTCCACTTT. Translation: CASRRGTVNSPLHF.